Included here is one T cell receptor beta chain sequence, with context. Its recognized antigen is unknown. The record has no base qualities; no much larger clone is one base away. These data come from a study of naive and memory T cell subsets listed by TCRdb under 2017. Background on the whole study: The figure summarizing these samples reported roughly 10 blood donors, 7 tuberculin skin test biopsies and 3 saline control biopsies. PCR2 was typically run as a SYBR Green qPCR and stopped at a set threshold, although low-input samples could use end-point PCR of approximately 6 cycles instead.

The library was made by UMI-ligation and nested PCR. The ligated cDNA was amplified in four rounds of PCR with nested alpha and beta constant region primers together with the SP2 primer. For the blood and skin samples, reverse transcription of TCR RNA was done with SuperScript IV along with alpha and beta constant region primers. An oligonucleotide carrying the Illumina SP2 primer and a UMI was ligated to the cDNA 3' end using T4 RNA ligase 1. To prevent hairpin formation, the 12-nucleotide UMI was made up of two random hexamers with an eight-base spacer between them. TCR alpha and beta chain libraries were processed separately from the second PCR onward, with dual indexing for multiplexing. After pooling, the indexed libraries were analyzed by capillary electrophoresis and sequenced on either an Illumina MiSeq or NextSeq. Libraries were spiked with PhiX DNA at about 5-7% so that base diversity was increased and cluster recognition was improved. Regarding the original processing steps: UMIs were extracted from read 2 by Demultiplexor and combined with the TCR sequence from read 1, and reads were split according to sample indices. V and J genes and V-J junctions were identified by Decombinator, which gave every TCR a five-part identifier that included V and J deletions. Collapsinator used UMIs to correct sequencing errors and PCR amplification heterogeneity, yielding UMI-based abundance per TCR. CDR3Translator turned identifiers into nucleotide sequence, translated the nucleotide sequence into amino acids, and pulled out CDR3 regions based on terminal motifs. After normalization to the amount of input RNA, error-corrected alpha and beta TCR counts from blood and skin were compared. TCRdb passed the public sequencing reads through fastp at Q25 and MiXCR, retaining productive beta sequences. Identical CDR3 proteins give one entry, which carries the most common genes and DNA. None of the V and J calls come from the authors' own analysis; TCRdb made them. The sample table holds about 26,000 distinct CDR3 sequences, of which 5.2% were seen once. Together, the top ten hold 7.4% of the sample.

Paper-wide results and their limitations: The potential sensitivity of the RNA-based method to TCR transcript changes with T cell activation and differentiation was acknowledged.

The junction carries 10 bases between V and J, which are trimmed by 3 bases and 5 bases respectively. Taken from cysteine to phenylalanine, the CDR3 has 13 residues. Of all the DNA, just the CDR3 is kept, 39 bases in frame from base 1. The germline V gene provides CDR1 KGHSH and CDR2 LQKENI. The study described a robust, sensitive protocol for amplifying, sequencing and analyzing TCRs, using 3' ligation of a UMI-containing oligonucleotide to TCR cDNA. Whole blood analysis involved drawing 2 to 2.5 ml of peripheral blood from adult healthy volunteers into Tempus tubes and then extracting RNA following the manufacturer's instructions. Before reverse transcription, total RNA that had not been cell sorted was treated with RQ1 DNase, with a target input of 1 to 1000 ng. Libraries were prepared from skin biopsies and whole blood to test how robust the pipeline was in samples where T cells are a minority population.

The TCR sequence derives from an adult in good health. The sequenced sample consisted of blood. The chain was built from TRBV18 and TRBJ1-1, with no reliable assignment of the D segment. CDR3 reads: CASSPAEATEAFF. Here is the DNA: TGTGCCAGCTCACCTGCGGAAGCTACTGAAGCTTTCTTT.